Presented here are 30 T cell receptor beta chains from one specimen sequenced in a study of graft-versus-host responses after intestinal transplantation. The assay was immunoSEQ multiplex PCR, and TCRdb's table has in-frame clones only and misses some. The sample lists 75,000 to 100,000 clones, roughly 88% occurring once. The material was PBMCs, obtained 255 days after intestinal transplant. These receptors came from a human patient who received an intestinal transplant, so some T cells may come from the graft donor.

The rearrangement uses TRBV6-5 and TRBJ2-2; D possibly corresponds to TRBD2 (6 bases). CDR3 length: 13 amino acids. Trimming cost V 2 bases and J 9 bases, with 10 bases left between them. Germline V gives CDR1 MNHEY, CDR2 SVGAGI. The CDR3 region is CASSYDRDWELFF. The CDR3 DNA reads TGTGCCAGCAGTTACGACCGGGACTGGGAGCTGTTTTTT.

The V gene is TRBV19, the J gene TRBJ1-4; D might be TRBD1 (6 bases). This CDR3 is 15 amino acids long. Germline CDR1 and CDR2: LNHDA and SQIVND (reference sequence). V was trimmed by 3 bases and J by 4 bases, leaving 12 bases between them. Here the CDR3 reads CASSIWTADNEKLFF. CDR3 bases: TGTGCCAGTAGTATTTGGACAGCCGATAATGAAAAACTGTTTTTT.

This clone has a handful of counts. V usage is TRBV29-1 and J usage is TRBJ2-3; tentatively, D is TRBD2 (5 bases). Germline assignment: CDR1 SQVTM and CDR2 ANQGSEA. V dropped 4 bases and J dropped 7 bases, with 9 bases sitting between them. The CDR3 loop spans 11 amino acids. The CDR3 here is CSVGETNTQYF. Here the CDR3 DNA reads TGCAGCGTTGGGGAGACGAATACGCAGTATTTT.

V is TRBV10-2 and J is TRBJ2-3; a weak D match, TRBD1 (5 bases). Germline CDR1 reads WSHSY; CDR2 reads SAAADI. The CDR3 extends over 15 amino acids. Deletions cut 11 bases from V and 2 bases from J, with 20 bases between. CDR3 sequence reads: CASVVGALSTDTQYF. CDR3 coding DNA: TGCGCCTCAGTAGTAGGGGCCCTCTCCACAGATACGCAGTATTTT.

The rearrangement links TRBV2 to TRBJ2-6; D not resolved. The CDR3 runs 15 residues. CDR1 is SNHLY, CDR2 FYNNEI, per germline. The germline V and J ends were trimmed by 1 base and 5 bases, with 9 bases remaining between them. Written as DNA, the CDR3 is TGTGCCAGCAGTGAAGAAATAAACTGGGCCAACGTCCTGACTTTC. This translates into CASSEEINWANVLTF.

The chain links TRBV6-5 to TRBJ2-7, with 9 bases lining up with TRBD2. This CDR3 contains 15 residues. The V segment lost 3 bases and the J segment 5 bases; nucleotides outside the gene matches: 8. Germline lookup yields CDR1 MNHEY and CDR2 SVGAGI. CDR3 residues: CASSYSSGTWDEQYF. The CDR3 DNA reads TGTGCCAGCAGTTATTCTAGCGGGACTTGGGACGAGCAGTACTTC.

CDR3 region: CASSFVGSNYGYTF. In DNA, the CDR3 is TGTGCCAGCAGTTTTGTAGGAAGTAACTATGGCTACACCTTC. The chain employs TRBV28 and TRBJ1-2; D is uncertain. This CDR3 is 14 amino acids long. In germline, CDR1 is MDHEN, CDR2 SYDVKM. The germline V and J ends were trimmed by 3 bases and 1 base, with 9 bases remaining between them.

The V gene is TRBV6-5, the J gene TRBJ1-6; a possible D gene is TRBD1 (6 bases). Trimming took off 5 bases at V and 5 bases at J, with 13 bases between the two ends. Germline lookup yields CDR1 MNHEY and CDR2 SVGAGI. The CDR3 is 15 amino acids. The CDR3 nucleotides are TGTGCCAGCAGTCCGGGGACATTGGATAATTCACCCCTCCACTTT. Translated, it gives CASSPGTLDNSPLHF.

The V gene is TRBV27, the J gene TRBJ2-3, with D unresolved. Trimming took 6 bases from V and 2 from J, leaving 12 bases between them. The CDR3 covers 14 residues. Per the germline V gene, CDR1 is MNHEY and CDR2 is SMNVEV (reference sequence). The DNA for the CDR3 is TGTGCCAGCAGACTCACCCAAATCACAGATACGCAGTATTTT. Encoded protein: CASRLTQITDTQYF.

The chain employs TRBV6-5 and TRBJ1-5, with 7 bases matching TRBD1. V lost 5 bases, J lost 6 bases, and 10 bases stayed unmatched. The CDR3 has 15 amino acids. CDR1 MNHEY and CDR2 SVGAGI come from the germline V gene. CDR3: CASSTIQGVGQPQHF. The CDR3 nucleotides read TGTGCCAGCAGTACTATTCAGGGGGTAGGTCAGCCCCAGCATTTT.

In this sample, this clone turned up once. This CDR3 reads CASSEQGGGSYNEQFF. DNA for the CDR3: TGTGCCAGCAGTGAACAGGGGGGGGGCTCCTACAATGAGCAGTTCTTC. The J gene is TRBJ2-1, the V gene TRBV2, with D perhaps being TRBD1 or TRBD2 (7 bases each). CDR1 and CDR2 from the germline V gene are SNHLY and FYNNEI. With 2 bases removed from V and 0 bases from J, the gap between germline ends came to 11 bases. The CDR3 contains 16 residues.

The V gene is TRBV30, the J gene TRBJ1-2; TRBD1 is a possible D gene (5 bases). The CDR3 is 11 residues long. Germline CDR1 is GTSNPN and CDR2 is SVGIG (reference sequence). V lost 8 bases to trimming and J lost 9 bases, with 16 bases between them. The CDR3 bases are TGTGCCCACCGCCGACAGCTCCGCTACACCTTC. It encodes CAHRRQLRYTF. The variable domain in full, completed from reference TRBV30 and TRBJ1-2, reads SQTIHQWPATLVQPVGSPLSLECTVEGTSNPNLYWYRQAAGRGLQLLFYSVGIGQISSEVPQNLSASRPQDRQFILSSKKLLLSDSGFYLCAHRRQLRYTFGSGTRLTVV.

The chain has TRBV5-1 and TRBJ1-5; unclear D gene. CDR1 and CDR2 from the germline V gene are SGHRS and YFSETQ. CDR3 length: 15 amino acids. V lost 0 bases and J lost 2, with 9 bases in between. The CDR3 DNA follows: TGCGCCAGCAGCTTGGGGGGAAGGGGCAATCAGCCCCAGCATTTT. Protein: CASSLGGRGNQPQHF.

This clone came up many times. V and J are TRBV10-2 and TRBJ1-6; D is possibly TRBD1 (5 bases). CDR1 is WSHSY and CDR2 is SAAADI in the germline V gene. CDR3 size: 14 residues. V gave up 7 bases and J gave up 10 bases, with 17 bases separating them. The DNA for the CDR3 is TGCGCCAGCACCCCCGGGGCGGGAAACTCACCCCTCCACTTT. It is translated as CASTPGAGNSPLHF.

This sequence joins TRBV7-3 and TRBJ2-1; the D is unclear. Looked up from germline, CDR1 is SGHTA and CDR2 is FQGTGA. The CDR3 extends over 13 amino acids. The V end lost 4 bases, the J end lost 4 bases, and 8 bases lay between the germline ends. CDR3: CASSSSLYNEQFF. CDR3 bases: TGTGCCAGCAGCTCGTCGCTGTACAATGAGCAGTTCTTC.

This sequence joins TRBV7-9 and TRBJ1-1; D unresolved. The CDR3 is 12 residues long. Germline CDR1 SEHNR, CDR2 FQNEAQ (reference sequence). The germline V and J ends were trimmed by 5 bases and 1 base, with 5 bases remaining between them. CDR3 nucleotide sequence: TGTGCCAGCAGCCCCGAGAACACTGAAGCTTTCTTT. As protein: CASSPENTEAFF.

This clone was picked up a small number of times. The chain links TRBV6-4 to TRBJ2-3; TRBD2 matches 13 bases. V was clipped by 2 bases and J by 4 bases; unmatched bases: 0. CDR3 length: 15 residues. Germline V gene sequence: CDR1 MRHNA, CDR2 SNTAGT. CDR3 nucleotides: TGTGCCAGCAGTGACACTAGCGGGAGGGCAGATACGCAGTATTTT. Amino acid sequence: CASSDTSGRADTQYF.

This chain uses TRBV27 with TRBJ1-4; D perhaps matches TRBD1 (5 bases). The ends were cut back, 5 bases at V and 4 bases at J, with 14 bases in the middle. Germline values: CDR1 MNHEY, CDR2 SMNVEV (reference sequence). The CDR3 totals 15 residues. The CDR3 loop is CASSLGQGNNEKLFF. The CDR3 region has the DNA TGTGCCAGCAGTCTCGGCCAGGGAAATAATGAAAAACTGTTTTTT.

A note on this clone: Lacking the conserved final phenylalanine or tryptophan, this CDR3 likely reflects a read error. This chain uses TRBV4-1 with TRBJ1-2; perhaps TRBD1 as D (6 bases). This CDR3 contains 14 residues. Germline V gene lookup returns CDR1 MGHRA and CDR2 YSYEKL. With 5 bases removed from V and 4 bases from J, the gap between germline ends came to 14 bases. CDR3 nucleotide sequence: TGCGCCAGCAGCAGCCCCGTGGGGGCCTATGGCTACACCCTC. The encoded protein is CASSSPVGAYGYTL.

V and J are TRBV28 and TRBJ1-3, with 8 bases fitting TRBD1. J was trimmed by 2 bases and V by 8 bases; bases with no gene match: 2. The CDR3 contains 13 residues. Germline V lookup: CDR1 MDHEN, CDR2 SYDVKM. The CDR3 sequence: CASQTGAGNTIYF. As DNA, the CDR3 is TGTGCCAGCCAGACAGGGGCTGGAAACACCATATATTTT.

This clone has more than one count but fewer than ten. V is TRBV7-9 and J is TRBJ2-6; D remains unclear. Germline V gene data show CDR1 as SEHNR and CDR2 as FQNEAQ (reference sequence). CDR3 length: 14 residues. The V gene lost 4 bases and the J gene lost 4 bases, with 8 bases spanning the gap. The CDR3 DNA sequence: TGTGCCAGCAGCTCAGTAGGGGGGGCCAACGTCCTGACTTTC. Translated, it gives CASSSVGGANVLTF.

This chain's CDR3 is CARFEAFF. As DNA, the CDR3 is TGTGCCAGGTTTGAAGCTTTCTTT. The chain joins TRBV21-1 to TRBJ1-1. TRBV21-1 is noted as a pseudogene. The CDR3 runs 8 residues.

Here the CDR3 DNA reads TGTGCCAGCAGCGTAACTAGCGGGGGGAACACATACAATGAGCAGTTCTTC. Its translation is CASSVTSGGNTYNEQFF. The V call is TRBV9, the J call TRBJ2-1, with TRBD2 identical over 12 bases. J gave up 4 bases and V 1 base, and 6 bases lay outside the gene matches. Germline CDR1 and CDR2: SGDLS and YYNGEE. This CDR3 contains 17 residues.

The chain has TRBV27 and TRBJ1-5, with no clear D. This CDR3 is 14 amino acids long. The germline gives CDR1 MNHEY, CDR2 SMNVEV (reference sequence). Trimming took off 3 bases at V and 4 bases at J, with 10 bases between the two ends. CDR3 sequence: CASSFSPINQPQHF. The CDR3 coding sequence is TGTGCCAGCAGTTTTAGTCCGATTAATCAGCCCCAGCATTTT.

The chain combines TRBV19 with TRBJ2-7, with 9 bases aligning to TRBD1. V was clipped by 5 bases and J by 1 base; unmatched bases: 6. Germline lookup yields CDR1 LNHDA and CDR2 SQIVND (reference sequence). The length of the CDR3 is 15 residues. The CDR3 DNA follows: TGTGCCAGTAGTTCTACCGGGACAGGGTCCTACGAGCAGTACTTC. This sequence encodes CASSSTGTGSYEQYF.

This clone was found a few times. The chain carries TRBV6-1 and TRBJ1-6; D gene uncertain. This CDR3 comprises 14 residues. From germline, CDR1 is MNHNS and CDR2 SASEGT. With 8 bases removed from V and 5 bases from J, the gap between germline ends came to 13 bases. CDR3 sequence: CASSARGDNSPLHF. CDR3 bases: TGTGCCAGCTCGGCCCGGGGTGATAATTCACCCCTCCACTTT.

This clone was observed a single time. CDR3 loop: CASSGETGGTEAFF. CDR3 DNA: TGTGCCAGCAGTGGAGAGACAGGGGGCACTGAAGCTTTCTTT. The chain uses TRBV2 and TRBJ1-1; 9 nucleotides line up with TRBD1. This CDR3 is built from 14 residues. The ends lost 4 bases at V and 4 bases at J; junction bases unmatched: 4. Germline CDR1 SNHLY, CDR2 FYNNEI.

The chain links TRBV7-9 to TRBJ2-1; 9 bases are shared with TRBD1. This CDR3 spans 15 amino acids. Germline V gene lookup returns CDR1 SEHNR and CDR2 FQNEAQ (reference sequence). J gave up 4 bases and V 5 bases, and 6 bases lay outside the gene matches. CDR3 region: CASSPRDRAYNEQFF. The CDR3 DNA sequence: TGTGCCAGCAGCCCACGGGACAGGGCATACAATGAGCAGTTCTTC.

The chain is built from TRBV5-1 and TRBJ1-1; 7 nucleotides match TRBD1. Germline trimming cut 3 bases from V and 4 bases from J; bases unmatched to any gene: 0. The CDR3 has 12 residues. Germline V CDR1 and CDR2: SGHRS, YFSETQ. The CDR3 is CASSSGGTEAFF. The CDR3 DNA is TGCGCCAGCAGCTCAGGGGGCACTGAAGCTTTCTTT.

CDR3 region: CATSRDDIWEMNTEAFF. As DNA, the CDR3 is TGTGCCACCAGCAGAGATGACATCTGGGAGATGAACACTGAAGCTTTCTTT. The rearrangement uses TRBV15 and TRBJ1-1, with D hard to call. From germline, CDR1 is LNHNV and CDR2 YYDKDF (reference sequence). The CDR3 runs to 17 residues. Trimming cost V 0 bases and J 0 bases, with 14 bases left between them.